This record concerns one T cell receptor (beta chain) sequence. The target of this receptor is not known. No base-level quality is on record; no much larger clone is a single base apart. The source of the sample is a study of human T cells and chemical hapten exposure (dated by TCRdb to 2020 to 2022). A note on the overall study: For sensitization, 2% DPC in acetone was applied to a 2 cm by 2 cm area of upper inner arm skin. Libraries were pooled for sequencing, and per-sample TCR yields varied mainly because of small differences in library volumes within the pool. Patch tests used Finn chambers with 0.01% DPC on the upper back, scored after 6 days by International Contact Dermatitis Research Group standards. The patient cohort, mostly female, included alopecia areata with under or over 50% scalp involvement, alopecia totalis and alopecia universalis. Nearly 30 alopecia patients gave blood for TCR sequencing at one to four time points (pre-sensitization, 2, 6 and 24 weeks). Patient blood was sampled pre-sensitization (week 0) and at 2, 6 and about 24 weeks after DPC sensitization. Throughout the approximately 24-week study period, patients were also given weekly therapeutic DPC doses on the scalp. The study tracked peripheral blood TCR repertoire changes in vivo during primary and secondary sensitization to the hapten diphenylcyclopropenone (DPC) in alopecia patients.

The label giving this sample's time point can be read as: patch test 2, 6 weeks after DPC sensitization. The treatment or condition label on this specimen signifies: therapeutic diphenylcyclopropenone sensitization with weekly scalp DPC. At each patch-test visit, blood was drawn before the patch test was applied. Eligible patients were aged 18 to 70, diagnosed with alopecia, deemed suitable for DPC therapy, and excluded if pregnant. Total RNA was isolated from unfractionated whole blood collected in Tempus Blood RNA tubes. Points the paper makes about the study in general: Significantly more large CDR3 similarity clusters were formed by expanded TCRs than by pre-sensitization or healthy control sets, consistent with antigen-driven responses. DPC sensitization did not change how many TCRs were above 1 in 1000 frequency, and no evidence was found of alterations in global repertoire structure. Repeated subsampling changed both the strength of the expansion versus patch-test correlation and the threshold at which that correlation became significant. A positive correlation was found between the number of PT1 expanded TCRs and patch test score, with significance reached at thresholds 8, 16 and 32 but not 4. All patients had alopecia, a presumed autoimmune disease, so their immune response might differ from that of healthy individuals.

The CDR3 measures 16 amino acids from cysteine to phenylalanine. Left in the record is the CDR3 DNA by itself, 48 bases read in frame from the first base. Looking up the germline V gene yields CDR1 SGHAT and CDR2 FQNNGV. V is trimmed back by 5 bases and J by 12 bases, and the junction contains 12 bases that no gene match accounts for. The protocol used for the library was RACE. TCRdb records NextSeq 500 as the sequencer. During library preparation, unique molecular identifiers were attached to individual cDNA molecules so that TCRs could be counted in a quantitative, reproducible way. Both TCR alpha and TCR beta chains were sequenced from each blood RNA sample. Per the original workflow: The median number of TCRs per sample was approximately 93,000, ranging from 23,224 to 690,600. The Decombinator software suite was used to annotate the V, J and CDR3 of the TCR reads. Every sample was subsampled to the same number of TCRs (28,000) for the PS versus PT1 abundance plots. TCRs were defined as expanded if absent before sensitization and observed at least eight times at the 2-week time point. TCRdb passed the public sequencing reads through fastp at Q25 and MiXCR, retaining productive beta sequences. One record per CDR3 amino acid sequence lists the most common genes and DNA. TCRdb assigned the V and J calls; the authors' analysis was not used. Present in this sample are around 69,000 distinct CDR3 sequences, over 6.5% of which were seen just once. About 3.5% of the sample rests with the top ten.

Specimen: whole blood, collected in connection with sensitization to the hapten diphenylcyclopropenone (DPC). The sequence was obtained from a woman aged 45-59 years with alopecia areata. Some clones in this sample may be carry-over from other donors' samples. The chain is made from TRBV11-2 and TRBJ2-1, and TRBD2 matches 14 of the central bases. The CDR3 reads as follows: CASSALTSGGARGQFF. The base sequence is TGTGCCAGCAGCGCCTTGACTAGCGGGGGGGCCAGGGGGCAGTTCTTC.